These 10 T cell receptor beta chains share one sample of origin, sequenced in a study of cytomegalovirus exposure and HLA in healthy donors. Both 60 Vbeta primers and 13 Jbeta primers went into the PCR. Some clones are missing from TCRdb's copy, which holds only in-frame ones; the method was immunoSEQ multiplex PCR. Of 130,000 to 150,000 clones listed, almost 85% were seen once; the top ten hold around 9.7%. The specimen sequenced was PBMCs. The source of these receptors is a woman aged 60 to 75 in good health and CMV-seropositive.

This chain uses TRBV2 with TRBJ2-7; D unclear. V dropped 4 bases and J dropped 6 bases, with 10 bases sitting between them. Germline-derived CDR1 and CDR2 are SNHLY and FYNNEI. There are 12 residues in the CDR3. CDR3 nucleotide sequence: TGTGCCAGCAGTGCGGGTCTGGGCGAGCAGTACTTC. Protein: CASSAGLGEQYF.

The chain has TRBV28 and TRBJ2-7, with TRBD2 identical over 7 bases. The CDR3 contains 15 residues. J gave up 4 bases and V 5 bases, and 11 bases lay outside the gene matches. Per germline, CDR1 MDHEN and CDR2 SYDVKM. CDR3 nucleotide sequence: TGTGCCAGCAGTCCTCCGAGTAGCGGGCCTTACGAGCAGTACTTC. Translated: CASSPPSSGPYEQYF. Full variable domain (outside the CDR3, taken from reference TRBV28 and TRBJ2-7): DVKVTQSSRYLVKRTGEKVFLECVQDMDHENMFWYRQDPGLGLRLIYFSYDVKMKEKGDIPEGYSVSREKKERFSLILESASTNQTSMYLCASSPPSSGPYEQYFGPGTRLTVT.

In the case of this clone: Germline is not matched at one junction end, which may reflect a read error. Distinct nucleotide sequences in the sample also encode this CDR3. The CDR3 bases are TGTGCCAGCAGTCAAGATCGAAGTAGTGTTGAAAAACTGTTTTTT. The encoded protein is CASSQDRSSVEKLFF. The V and J genes are TRBV14 and TRBJ1-4; no firm D call. CDR1 SGHDN and CDR2 FVKESK come from the germline V gene. CDR3 length equals 15 residues.

The genes are TRBV5-1 and TRBJ2-7; 8 nucleotides line up with TRBD2. The CDR3 contains 16 residues. The germline gives CDR1 SGHRS, CDR2 YFSETQ. V was clipped by 4 bases and J by 0 bases; unmatched bases: 9. As DNA, the CDR3 is TGCGCCAGCAGCCCCCCTACTAGCGGAAGCTCCTACGAGCAGTACTTC. This sequence encodes CASSPPTSGSSYEQYF. The full variable domain, completed using reference TRBV5-1 and TRBJ2-7, is KAGVTQTPRYLIKTRGQQVTLSCSPISGHRSVSWYQQTPGQGLQFLFEYFSETQRNKGNFPGRFSGRQFSNSRSEMNVSTLELGDSALYLCASSPPTSGSSYEQYFGPGTRLTVT.

This chain uses TRBV21-1 with TRBJ1-3. TRBV21-1 is recorded as a pseudogene. This CDR3 comprises 15 residues. CDR3 loop: CASSKVSPSGNTIYF. DNA for the CDR3: TGTGCCAGCAGCAAAGTATCCCCCTCTGGAAACACCATATATTTT.

A single count supports this clone. The V and J genes are TRBV29-1 and TRBJ1-2, with D perhaps matching TRBD1 (5 bases). The CDR3 sequence is 11 residues long. V was cut by 7 bases and J by 8 bases, with 14 bases left in between. The germline V gene encodes CDR1 SQVTM and CDR2 ANQGSEA. The CDR3 is CSAPIQGGYTF. In nucleotides, the CDR3 is TGCAGCGCGCCCATCCAGGGCGGCTACACCTTC.

The genes are TRBV27 and TRBJ2-1; 14 nucleotides align to TRBD2. CDR3 length: 19 amino acids. Germline assignment: CDR1 MNHEY and CDR2 SMNVEV (reference sequence). Trimming took 4 bases from V and 5 from J; bases not matched to a gene: 13. The CDR3 bases are TGTGCCAGCAGTTCGACGCCGGGACTAGCGGGAGAGAGGAACAATGAGCAGTTCTTC. Its translation is CASSSTPGLAGERNNEQFF.

The chain employs TRBV19 and TRBJ2-7, with TRBD1 matching 10 bases. Unmatched junction bases numbered 12, after V lost 4 bases and J lost 6 bases. The CDR3 has 16 residues. CDR1 is LNHDA and CDR2 is SQIVND in the germline V gene (reference sequence). The CDR3 coding sequence is TGTGCCAGTAGTAACCGAGGACAGGGGGTAGCTCCCGAGCAGTACTTC. Translation: CASSNRGQGVAPEQYF.

This clone showed up just once. CDR3 sequence reads: CASSYSWRMNTEAFF. In nucleotides, the CDR3 is TGTGCCAGCAGTTACTCGTGGCGGATGAACACTGAAGCTTTCTTT. The rearrangement joins TRBV6-5 to TRBJ1-1; D gene unclear. Trimming stripped 0 bases from V and 0 bases from J, with 8 bases between. Germline CDR1 reads MNHEY; CDR2 reads SVGAGI. The CDR3 runs to 15 residues.

The chain couples TRBV6-5 to TRBJ2-5, with D possibly TRBD1 on 5 matching bases. The CDR3 is 12 residues long. V was shortened by 6 bases and J by 5 bases, with 10 bases between the two germline ends. Germline V gene lookup returns CDR1 MNHEY and CDR2 SVGAGI. The CDR3 bases are TGTGCCAGCAGGGGGCGCAGGGAGACCCAGTACTTC. Protein sequence: CASRGRRETQYF.